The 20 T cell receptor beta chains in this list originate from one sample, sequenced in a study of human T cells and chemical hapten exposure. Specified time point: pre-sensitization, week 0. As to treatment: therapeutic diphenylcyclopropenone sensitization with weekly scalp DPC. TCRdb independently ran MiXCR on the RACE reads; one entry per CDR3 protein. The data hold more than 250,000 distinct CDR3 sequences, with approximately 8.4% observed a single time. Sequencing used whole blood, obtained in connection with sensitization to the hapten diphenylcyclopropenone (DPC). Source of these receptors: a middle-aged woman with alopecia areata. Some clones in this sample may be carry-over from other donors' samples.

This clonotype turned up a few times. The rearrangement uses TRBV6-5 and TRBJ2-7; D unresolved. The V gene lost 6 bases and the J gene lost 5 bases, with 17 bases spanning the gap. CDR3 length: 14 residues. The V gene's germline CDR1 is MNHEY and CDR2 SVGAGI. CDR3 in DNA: TGTGCCAGCAGCCTATCTAGGAGAGGCGACGAGCAGTACTTC. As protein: CASSLSRRGDEQYF.

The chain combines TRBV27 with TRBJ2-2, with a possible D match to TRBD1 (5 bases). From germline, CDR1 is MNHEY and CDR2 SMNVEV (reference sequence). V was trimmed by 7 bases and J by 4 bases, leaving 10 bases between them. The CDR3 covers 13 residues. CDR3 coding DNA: TGTGCCAGCAAGCTACAGGCCACCGGGGAGCTGTTTTTT. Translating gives CASKLQATGELFF.

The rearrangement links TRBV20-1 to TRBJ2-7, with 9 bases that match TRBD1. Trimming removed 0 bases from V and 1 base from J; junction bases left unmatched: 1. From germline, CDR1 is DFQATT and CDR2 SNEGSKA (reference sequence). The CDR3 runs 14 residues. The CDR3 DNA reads TGCAGTGCTAGAGAGGGACAGGGTTCCTACGAGCAGTACTTC. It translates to CSAREGQGSYEQYF.

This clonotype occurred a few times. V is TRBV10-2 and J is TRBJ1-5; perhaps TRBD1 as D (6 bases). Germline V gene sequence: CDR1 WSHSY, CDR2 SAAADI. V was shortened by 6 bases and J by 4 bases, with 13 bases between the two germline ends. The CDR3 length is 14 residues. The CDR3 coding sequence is TGCGCCAGCAGCCAAAACAGGGTTAATCAGCCCCAGCATTTT. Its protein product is CASSQNRVNQPQHF.

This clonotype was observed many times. The CDR3 loop reads CASSSSRAVPEAFF. CDR3 nucleotide sequence: TGTGCCAGCAGCTCGTCGAGGGCAGTACCTGAAGCTTTCTTT. The V and J genes are TRBV7-9 and TRBJ1-1; D is unclear. The germline V gene has CDR1 SEHNR and CDR2 FQNEAQ (reference sequence). V lost 4 bases and J 6 bases, leaving 15 bases between the germline ends. The CDR3 totals 14 residues.

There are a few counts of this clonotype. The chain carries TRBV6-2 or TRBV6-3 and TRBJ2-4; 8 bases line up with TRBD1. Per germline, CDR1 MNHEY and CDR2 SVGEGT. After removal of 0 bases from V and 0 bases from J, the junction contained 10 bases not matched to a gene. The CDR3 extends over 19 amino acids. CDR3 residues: CASSYSRTGIQRAKNIQYF. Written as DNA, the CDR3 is TGTGCCAGCAGTTACTCGAGGACAGGGATCCAAAGAGCCAAAAACATTCAGTACTTC.

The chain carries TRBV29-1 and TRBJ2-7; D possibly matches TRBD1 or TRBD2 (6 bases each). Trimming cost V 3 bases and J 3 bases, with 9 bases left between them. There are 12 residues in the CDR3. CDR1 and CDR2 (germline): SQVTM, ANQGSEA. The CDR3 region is CSVDAGHYEQYF. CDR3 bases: TGCAGCGTTGATGCGGGACACTACGAGCAGTACTTC.

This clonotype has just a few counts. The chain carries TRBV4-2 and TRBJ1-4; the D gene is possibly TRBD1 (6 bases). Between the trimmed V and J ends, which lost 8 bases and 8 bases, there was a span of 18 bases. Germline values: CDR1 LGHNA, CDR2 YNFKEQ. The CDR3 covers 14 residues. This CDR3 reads CASGSQGLGEKLFF. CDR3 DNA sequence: TGTGCCAGCGGCTCTCAGGGGCTGGGGGAAAAACTGTTTTTT.

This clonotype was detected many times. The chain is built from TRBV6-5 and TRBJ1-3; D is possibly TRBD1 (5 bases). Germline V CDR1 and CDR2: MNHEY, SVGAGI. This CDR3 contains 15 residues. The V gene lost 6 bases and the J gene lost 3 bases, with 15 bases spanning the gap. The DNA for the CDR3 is TGTGCCAGCAGCAACGGGGGGATATTTGGAAACACCATATATTTT. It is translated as CASSNGGIFGNTIYF.

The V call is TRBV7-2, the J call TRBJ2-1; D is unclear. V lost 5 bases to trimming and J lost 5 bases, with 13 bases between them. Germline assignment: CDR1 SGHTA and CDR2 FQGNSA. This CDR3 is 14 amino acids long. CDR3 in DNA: TGTGCCAGCAGCCCGAACACCGGCAACAATGAGCAGTTCTTC. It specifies CASSPNTGNNEQFF.

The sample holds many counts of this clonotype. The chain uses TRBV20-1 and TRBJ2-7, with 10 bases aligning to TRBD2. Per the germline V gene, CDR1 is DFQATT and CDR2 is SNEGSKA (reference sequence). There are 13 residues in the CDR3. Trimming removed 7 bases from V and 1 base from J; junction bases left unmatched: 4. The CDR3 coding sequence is TGCAGTGGAGCGGGAGGGGGGTCCTACGAGCAGTACTTC. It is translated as CSGAGGGSYEQYF.

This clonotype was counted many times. The CDR3 reads CASSLEPGVAEQYF. The CDR3 DNA reads TGTGCCAGCAGTTTAGAGCCAGGGGTCGCCGAGCAGTACTTC. The chain uses TRBV28 and TRBJ2-7; D perhaps matches TRBD1 (6 bases). Trimming pared 2 bases from V and 6 bases from J, leaving 14 bases between. Germline CDR1 is MDHEN and CDR2 is SYDVKM. The CDR3 sequence is 14 residues long.

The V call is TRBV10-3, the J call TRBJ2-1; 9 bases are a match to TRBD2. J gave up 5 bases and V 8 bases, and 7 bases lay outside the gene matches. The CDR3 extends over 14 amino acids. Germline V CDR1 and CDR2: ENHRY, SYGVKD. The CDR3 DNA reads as TGTGCCATCCGTCGTTTAGCGGGAGACAATGAGCAGTTCTTC. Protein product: CAIRRLAGDNEQFF.

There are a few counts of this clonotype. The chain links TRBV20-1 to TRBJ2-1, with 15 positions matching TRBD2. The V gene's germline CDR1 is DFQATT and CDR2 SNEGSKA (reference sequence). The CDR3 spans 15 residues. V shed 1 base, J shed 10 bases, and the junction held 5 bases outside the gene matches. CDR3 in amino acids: CSARAGLAGGREQFF. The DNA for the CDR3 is TGCAGTGCTAGAGCGGGACTAGCGGGAGGCAGGGAGCAGTTCTTC.

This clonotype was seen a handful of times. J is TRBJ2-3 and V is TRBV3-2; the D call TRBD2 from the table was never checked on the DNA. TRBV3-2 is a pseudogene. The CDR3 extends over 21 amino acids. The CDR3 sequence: CASSQYSPETSSHDSTDTQYF. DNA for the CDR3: TGTGCCAGCAGCCAATACTCGCCGGAGACTAGCTCTCACGATAGCACAGATACGCAGTATTTT.

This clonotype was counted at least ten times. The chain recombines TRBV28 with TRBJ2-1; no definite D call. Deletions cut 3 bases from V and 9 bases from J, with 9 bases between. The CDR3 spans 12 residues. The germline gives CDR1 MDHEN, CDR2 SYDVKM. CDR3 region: CASSLGFGEQFF. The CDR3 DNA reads TGTGCCAGCAGTTTGGGTTTCGGTGAGCAGTTCTTC.

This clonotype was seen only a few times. The CDR3 spells CASSYSTAVESYTF. CDR3 DNA: TGTGCCAGCAGTTACTCGACGGCAGTTGAAAGCTACACCTTC. V gene TRBV6-5 combines with J gene TRBJ1-2; D unclear. This CDR3 is built from 14 residues. Germline CDR1 is MNHEY and CDR2 is SVGAGI. Trimming removed 0 bases at V and 9 bases at J, with 14 bases between.

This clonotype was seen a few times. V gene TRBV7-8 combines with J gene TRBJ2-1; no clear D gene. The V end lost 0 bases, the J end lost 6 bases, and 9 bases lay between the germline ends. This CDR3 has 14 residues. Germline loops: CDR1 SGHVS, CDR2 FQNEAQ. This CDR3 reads CASSLASPLNEQFF. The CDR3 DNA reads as TGTGCCAGCAGCTTAGCCAGCCCCCTCAATGAGCAGTTCTTC.

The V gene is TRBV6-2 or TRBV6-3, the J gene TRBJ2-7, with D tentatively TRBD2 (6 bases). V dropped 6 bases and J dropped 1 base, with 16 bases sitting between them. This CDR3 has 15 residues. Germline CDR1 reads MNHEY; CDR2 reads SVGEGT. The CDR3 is CASRDPGTLSYEQYF. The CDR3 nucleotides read TGTGCCAGCAGAGATCCCGGGACTCTATCCTACGAGCAGTACTTC.

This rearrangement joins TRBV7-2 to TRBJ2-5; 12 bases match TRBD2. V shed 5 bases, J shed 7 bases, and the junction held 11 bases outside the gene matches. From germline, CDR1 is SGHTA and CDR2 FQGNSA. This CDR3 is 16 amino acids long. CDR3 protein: CASSDSLAGGPGTQYF. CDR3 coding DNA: TGTGCCAGCAGCGACTCCCTAGCGGGAGGGCCGGGGACCCAGTACTTC.